The TCR beta chain described here comes from a study of blood T cell repertoires in COVID-19. Across the whole study: Nucleic acid was either cDNA or gDNA, and it came from T cells, B-cell-depleted T cells, or PBMCs.

TCRdb keeps only in-frame clones here, not all; method: immunoSEQ multiplex PCR. The table lists tens of thousands of clones, roughly nine tenths of them singletons. V was shortened by 3 bases and J by 9 bases, with 14 bases between the two germline ends. Germline V CDR1 and CDR2: PRHDT, FYEKMQ (reference sequence). The CDR3 runs to 13 residues. This clone has just a few counts. The sample taken for sequencing was peripheral blood. The chain uses TRBV13 and TRBJ1-1; TRBD1 is a possible D gene (5 bases). This receptor was obtained from a woman aged 45-59 years with active or convalescent COVID-19. CDR3 DNA sequence: TGTGCCAGCAGCTTGGTGACAGTCCGTCAAGCTTTCTTT. It codes for CASSLVTVRQAFF.